The 17 T cell receptor beta chains listed next were all sequenced from one sample in a study of molecular identifiers for immune sequencing clone quantification. One entry per CDR3 protein results from TCRdb running MiXCR on the PCR reads. The data hold about 510,000 distinct CDR3 sequences, with 25% observed a single time. Sequencing was done on a sample of naive CD8+ T cells from blood, with Jurkat cell RNA spiked in. The subset is: FACS-sorted CD8+CD4-CCR7+CD45RA+ naive T cells. Source of these receptors: a human donor in good health. Some libraries in this study had Jurkat cell RNA spiked in.

This clonotype was counted between two and nine times. This chain joins TRBV27 and TRBJ2-7; D possibly matches TRBD1 or TRBD2 (5 bases each). The germline V and J ends were trimmed by 3 bases and 2 bases, with 14 bases remaining between them. This CDR3 spans 15 amino acids. Germline V gene lookup returns CDR1 MNHEY and CDR2 SMNVEV (reference sequence). CDR3 sequence: CASSFGGPGPYEQYF. CDR3 in DNA: TGTGCCAGCAGTTTTGGAGGCCCGGGGCCCTACGAGCAGTACTTC.

This clonotype was observed many times. This chain connects TRBV4-1 to TRBJ1-5; no firm D call. CDR3 length: 14 residues. V was cut by 0 bases and J by 6 bases, with 9 bases left in between. Germline V lookup: CDR1 MGHRA, CDR2 YSYEKL. The CDR3 loop reads CASSQDTVGQPQHF. DNA of the CDR3: TGCGCCAGCAGCCAAGATACGGTTGGTCAGCCCCAGCATTTT.

This clonotype was found many times. The chain is built from TRBV12-3 or TRBV12-4 and TRBJ2-7, with D perhaps assigned TRBD1 or TRBD2 (5 bases each). CDR3 length equals 13 residues. V was shortened by 3 bases and J by 2 bases, with 8 bases between the two germline ends. CDR3 coding DNA: TGTGCCAGCAGTTTCGGGACCACCTACGAGCAGTACTTC. Protein sequence: CASSFGTTYEQYF.

Comments on this clonotype: This may come from a read error, since a much larger clone is one base off. This rearrangement joins TRBV14 to TRBJ2-5; TRBD1 is a possible D gene (6 bases). V gave up 4 bases and J gave up 2 bases, with 17 bases separating them. The CDR3 spans 16 residues. Germline-derived CDR1 and CDR2 are SGHDN and FVKESK. The CDR3 loop reads CASSRIARGEQETQYF. DNA of the CDR3: TGTGCCAGCAGCCGCATAGCCAGGGGCGAACAAGAGACCCAGTACTTC.

Worth noting for this clonotype: A much larger clone differs by one base, so this may be a read error. This rearrangement joins TRBV4-3 to TRBJ2-3; D not resolved. V was trimmed by 4 bases and J by 0 bases, leaving 14 bases between them. Germline-derived CDR1 and CDR2 are LGHNA and YSLEER. The CDR3 has 16 amino acids. CDR3 nucleotide sequence: TGCGCCAGCAGCCGAGATCGTCGAACTAGCACAGATACGCAGTATTTT. It specifies CASSRDRRTSTDTQYF.

This clonotype has a handful of counts. Since the CDR3 does not end with the conserved phenylalanine or tryptophan, this likely comes from a read error. V and J are TRBV19 and TRBJ2-1; 10 positions agree with TRBD2. Germline loops: CDR1 LNHDA, CDR2 SQIVND (reference sequence). V lost 3 bases and J lost 9; bases outside the gene matches: 8. The CDR3 spans 15 residues. CDR3 residues: CASSISSGGMIEQFL. In DNA form, the CDR3 reads TGTGCCAGTAGTATCTCTAGCGGGGGAATGATTGAGCAGTTCCTC.

Concerning this clonotype: With a much larger clone just one base away, this may be a read error. The chain carries TRBV5-3 and TRBJ1-1; possibly TRBD1 for D (5 bases). TRBV5-3 is an open reading frame whose function is uncertain. This CDR3 comprises 11 residues. V was clipped by 10 bases and J by 2 bases, with 9 bases between them. The CDR3 DNA reads as TGTGCCCACAGGATCAACACTGAAGCTTTCTTT. Its translation is CAHRINTEAFF.

This clonotype came up a few times. This sequence joins TRBV13 and TRBJ2-3, with TRBD2 matching 8 bases. The germline CDR1 and CDR2 sequences are PRHDT and FYEKMQ (reference sequence). The junction had 11 bases not matched to a gene; V was cut back by 2 bases and J by 1 base. The CDR3 runs to 18 residues. The chain's CDR3 is CASSLRLAGTPGTDTQYF. Written as DNA, the CDR3 is TGTGCCAGCAGCTTACGGTTAGCGGGGACTCCTGGCACAGATACGCAGTATTTT.

In its sample, this clonotype was seen a few times. The chain has TRBV30 and TRBJ2-3, with D uncertain. CDR1 and CDR2 from the germline V gene are GTSNPN and SVGIG (reference sequence). There are 10 residues in the CDR3. The germline V and J ends were trimmed by 5 bases and 5 bases, with 5 bases remaining between them. The chain's CDR3 is CAWFRDTQYF. CDR3 sequence (DNA): TGTGCCTGGTTCCGAGATACGCAGTATTTT.

This clonotype was counted many times. V is TRBV12-3 or TRBV12-4 and J is TRBJ2-6; D remains ambiguous. The CDR3 contains 17 residues. V shed 3 bases and J shed 1 base, with 13 bases lying between them. The CDR3 sequence is CASSFIAPGSGANVLTF. The DNA for the CDR3 is TGTGCCAGCAGTTTCATCGCCCCTGGGTCTGGGGCCAACGTCCTGACTTTC.

This clonotype was seen many times. The chain has TRBV7-2 and TRBJ2-7, with 10 bases fitting TRBD2. The CDR3 covers 16 residues. Germline V lookup: CDR1 SGHTA, CDR2 FQGNSA. The V and J ends lost 4 bases and 1 base, in that order; junction bases with no gene match: 7. The CDR3 is CASSSPTSGESYEQYF. CDR3 in DNA: TGTGCCAGCAGCTCGCCCACTAGCGGGGAATCCTACGAGCAGTACTTC.

At least ten counts were recorded for this clonotype. The chain carries TRBV6-1 and TRBJ2-1; 9 nucleotides align to TRBD1. Per the germline V gene, CDR1 is MNHNS and CDR2 is SASEGT. The CDR3 is 14 amino acids. The V segment lost 3 bases and the J segment 4 bases; nucleotides outside the gene matches: 1. CDR3 residues: CASSDGTGYNEQFF. CDR3 DNA sequence: TGTGCCAGCAGTGATGGGACAGGGTACAATGAGCAGTTCTTC.

CDR3 region: CAWWRPDRDEQYF. CDR3 bases: TGTGCCTGGTGGCGCCCCGATCGAGATGAGCAGTACTTC. The rearrangement joins TRBV30 to TRBJ2-7; the D is unclear. The V end was cut by 5 bases, the J end by 7 bases, with 18 bases between. From germline, CDR1 is GTSNPN and CDR2 SVGIG (reference sequence). The CDR3 totals 13 residues.

In this sample, this clonotype turned up a few times. The rearrangement joins TRBV2 to TRBJ2-4; TRBD2 is a possible D gene (5 bases). CDR1 SNHLY and CDR2 FYNNEI come from the germline V gene. V was pared by 2 bases and J by 0 bases, with 11 bases between. This CDR3 contains 16 residues. The CDR3, as DNA: TGTGCCAGCAGTGAAAGTAGTAGCGTAGCCAAAAACATTCAGTACTTC. Protein: CASSESSSVAKNIQYF.

The chain joins TRBV29-1 to TRBJ2-2; TRBD1 might be the D (5 bases). CDR1 and CDR2 (germline): SQVTM, ANQGSEA. This CDR3 region has 13 residues. Deletions cut 1 base from V and 4 bases from J, with 7 bases between. CDR3 DNA sequence: TGCAGCGTTGAAGCAGGGTCCACCGGGGAGCTGTTTTTT. Translating gives CSVEAGSTGELFF.

As regards this clonotype: It may be a read error: a sequence one base away is much more abundant. The chain combines TRBV5-3 with TRBJ2-5; weak D call: TRBD2 (6 bases). TRBV5-3 counts as an open reading frame of uncertain function. CDR3 size: 13 residues. V lost 8 bases, J lost 6 bases, and 17 bases lay in between. The CDR3 region has the DNA TGTGCCAGTAGATCGGGACTGCGGAAGACCCAGTACTTC. It translates to CASRSGLRKTQYF.

V usage is TRBV5-3 and J usage is TRBJ1-4; D gene ambiguous. TRBV5-3 is noted as an ORF with a role that remains uncertain. The CDR3 contains 17 residues. The V gene lost 8 bases and the J gene lost 3 bases, with 23 bases spanning the gap. CDR3 residues: CASCFGSNGGANEKLFF. CDR3 sequence (DNA): TGTGCCAGCTGCTTTGGGTCGAACGGCGGAGCTAATGAAAAACTGTTTTTT.